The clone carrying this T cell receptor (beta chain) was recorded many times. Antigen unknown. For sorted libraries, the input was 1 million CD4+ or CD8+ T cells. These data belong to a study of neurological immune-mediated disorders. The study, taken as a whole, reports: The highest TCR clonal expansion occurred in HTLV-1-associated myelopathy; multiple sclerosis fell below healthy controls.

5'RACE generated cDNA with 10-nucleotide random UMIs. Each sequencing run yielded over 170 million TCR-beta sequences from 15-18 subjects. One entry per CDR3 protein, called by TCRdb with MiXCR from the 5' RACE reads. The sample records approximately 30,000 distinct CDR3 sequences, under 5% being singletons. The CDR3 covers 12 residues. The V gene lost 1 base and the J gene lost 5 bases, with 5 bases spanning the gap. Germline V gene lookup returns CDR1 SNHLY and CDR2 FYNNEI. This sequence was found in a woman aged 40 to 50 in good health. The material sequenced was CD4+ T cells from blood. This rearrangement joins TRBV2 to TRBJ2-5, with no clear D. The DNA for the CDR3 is TGTGCCAGCAGTGAAGGAAGGGAGACCCAGTACTTC. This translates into CASSEGRETQYF. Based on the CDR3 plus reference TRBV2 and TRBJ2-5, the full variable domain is EPEVTQTPSHQVTQMGQEVILRCVPISNHLYFYWYRQILGQKVEFLVSFYNNEISEKSEIFDDQFSVERPDGSNFTLKIRSTKLEDSAMYFCASSEGRETQYFGPGTRLLVL.